This T cell receptor (beta chain) appears in the sequencing data of a study of blood T cell repertoires in COVID-19. Study-level information: Samples of COVID-19 (acute and convalescent) were obtained from the United States, Italy and Spain. Sources were T cells, B-cell-depleted T cells, or PBMCs; the material itself was cDNA or gDNA.

Libraries were prepared by immunoSEQ multiplex PCR; TCRdb keeps only in-frame clonotypes and omits some of them. Of about 190,000 clones in the sample, about 89% were seen once. The CDR3 length is 13 residues. Trimming cost V 6 bases and J 5 bases; bases outside gene matches: 4. CDR1 and CDR2 (germline): LGHNA, YSLEER. This receptor was identified in a man in his forties with acute or convalescent COVID-19. This chain uses TRBV4-3 with TRBJ1-2, with 9 bases lining up with TRBD1. The sample comprised peripheral blood. The DNA of the CDR3 is TGCGCCAGCAGGGAGACAGGGGGTTATGGCTACACCTTC. Amino acid sequence: CASRETGGYGYTF.